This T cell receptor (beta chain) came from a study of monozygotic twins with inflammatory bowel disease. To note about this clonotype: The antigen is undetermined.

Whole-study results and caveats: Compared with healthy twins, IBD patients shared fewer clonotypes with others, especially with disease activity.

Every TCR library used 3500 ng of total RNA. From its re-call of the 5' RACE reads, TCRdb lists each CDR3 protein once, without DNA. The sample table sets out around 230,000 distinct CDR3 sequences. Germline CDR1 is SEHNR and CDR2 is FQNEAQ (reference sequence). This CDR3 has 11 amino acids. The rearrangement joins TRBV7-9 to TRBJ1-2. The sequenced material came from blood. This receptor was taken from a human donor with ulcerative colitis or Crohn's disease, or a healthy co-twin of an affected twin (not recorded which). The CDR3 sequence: CASSYYGGYTF.